The 17 T cell receptor beta chains in this list originate from one sample, sequenced in a study of Graves' ophthalmopathy and Graves' hyperthyroidism. Amplified material comprised TCR beta CDR3 regions derived from RNA transcripts. First-round RT-PCR employed HTBI primers, with a second-round multiplex PCR after it. TCRdb redid the calling of the multiplex PCR reads with MiXCR, one entry per CDR3 protein. This table holds around 1.1 million distinct CDR3 sequences, less than 45% found once. The sample taken for sequencing was peripheral blood or thyroid tissue (not recorded which). All receptors come from an adult man with Graves' hyperthyroidism.

This clonotype was recorded only once. This chain uses TRBV25-1 with TRBJ1-6; D remains ambiguous. CDR1 and CDR2 (germline): MGHDK, SYGVNS. With 8 bases removed from V and 5 bases from J, the gap between germline ends came to 16 bases. CDR3 size: 15 residues. CDR3 coding DNA: TGTGCCAGCTCACGAATCCGGGAGAATAATTCACCCCTCCACTTT. This gives the protein CASSRIRENNSPLHF. Together with reference TRBV25-1 and TRBJ1-6, the CDR3 gives the full variable domain: EADIYQTPRYLVIGTGKKITLECSQTMGHDKMYWYQQDPGMELHLIHYSYGVNSTEKGDLSSESTVSRIRTEHFPLTLESARPSHTSQYLCASSRIRENNSPLHFGNGTRLTVT.

This sequence joins TRBV28 and TRBJ2-2; perhaps TRBD2 as D (6 bases). CDR3 length: 17 amino acids. The V gene's germline CDR1 is MDHEN and CDR2 SYDVKM. Trimming shortened V by 4 bases and J by 0 bases, and 15 bases separated the two germline ends. The CDR3 nucleotides are TGTGCCAGCAGTTGGGCCGGGACTTACGCGAACACCGGGGAGCTGTTTTTT. It is translated as CASSWAGTYANTGELFF.

This chain joins TRBV7-9 and TRBJ1-2; no clear D. This CDR3 region has 12 residues. Germline V gives CDR1 SEHNR, CDR2 FQNEAQ (reference sequence). The germline V and J ends were trimmed by 1 base and 10 bases, with 10 bases remaining between them. The CDR3 nucleotides are TGTGCCAGCAGCTTAGTTAGGAGGTACTACACCTTC. Residues: CASSLVRRYYTF.

V usage is TRBV7-3 and J usage is TRBJ2-3; the D is unclear. The CDR3 sequence is 15 residues long. Trimming stripped 1 base from V and 2 bases from J, with 10 bases between. Germline CDR1 is SGHTA and CDR2 is FQGTGA. The CDR3 is CASSLNGPYTDTQYF. The CDR3 DNA sequence: TGTGCCAGCAGCTTAAACGGACCATACACAGATACGCAGTATTTT.

This clonotype was found a few times. The chain couples TRBV5-6 to TRBJ1-5; D gene ambiguous. The CDR3 runs 16 residues. CDR1 and CDR2 from the germline V gene are SGHDT and YYEEEE. The germline V and J ends were trimmed by 3 bases and 2 bases, with 15 bases remaining between them. The CDR3: CASSSMGGRGNQPQHF. The CDR3 DNA sequence: TGTGCCAGCAGCTCTATGGGTGGTAGGGGCAATCAGCCCCAGCATTTT.

This clonotype was seen ten or more times. V is TRBV7-2 and J is TRBJ2-5, with D tentatively TRBD1 (6 bases). Trimming took off 9 bases at V and 4 bases at J, with 18 bases between the two ends. The CDR3 consists of 14 residues. Germline-derived CDR1 and CDR2 are SGHTA and FQGNSA. CDR3 loop: CASSSRQGRETQYF. CDR3 bases: TGTGCCAGTAGTAGCCGGCAGGGGAGAGAGACCCAGTACTTC.

Notes on this clonotype: Being one base from a much bigger clone, this may be a read error. This chain links TRBV7-3 with TRBJ1-2; TRBD1 is a possible D gene (5 bases). Germline loops: CDR1 SGHTA, CDR2 FQGTGA. V was trimmed by 8 bases and J by 5 bases, leaving 18 bases between them. CDR3 length equals 14 residues. The CDR3 DNA is TGTGCCAGCGGCCAATGGGGCAATGCATATGGCTACACCTTC. It specifies CASGQWGNAYGYTF. Full variable domain (outside the CDR3, taken from reference TRBV7-3 and TRBJ1-2): GAGVSQTPSNKVTEKGKYVELRCDPISGHTALYWYRQSLGQGPEFLIYFQGTGAADDSGLPNDRFFAVRPEGSVSTLKIQRTERGDSAVYLCASGQWGNAYGYTFGSGTRLTVV.

In this sample, this clonotype turned up once. The conserved final phenylalanine or tryptophan is absent from the CDR3, which likely points to a read error. The chain combines TRBV19 with TRBJ2-7, with a tentative D call TRBD2 (6 bases). V was trimmed by 0 bases and J by 4 bases, leaving 19 bases between them. CDR3 length equals 17 residues. Germline V gene data show CDR1 as LNHDA and CDR2 as SQIVND (reference sequence). Written as DNA, the CDR3 is TGTGCCAGTAGTATAGATGGGGACTCGTCGGCGGGGTACGAGCAGTACTCC. It specifies CASSIDGDSSAGYEQYS.

Note on this clonotype: A much bigger clone sits one base away, suggesting this may be a read error. The V and J genes are TRBV19 and TRBJ1-1; D unclear. The CDR3 totals 12 residues. Germline V gene lookup returns CDR1 LNHDA and CDR2 SQIVND (reference sequence). CDR3 DNA: TGTGCCAGGAGTATAGACCTGACTGAAGCTTTCTTT. Amino acids: CARSIDLTEAFF.

The rearrangement uses TRBV4-3 and TRBJ1-5; tentative D call: TRBD1 (5 bases). V lost 2 bases and J 1 base, leaving 12 bases between the germline ends. CDR3 size: 16 residues. Germline V CDR1 and CDR2: LGHNA, YSLEER. DNA for the CDR3: TGCGCCAGCAGCCAACGCTGGGGGGACAGCAATCAGCCCCAGCATTTT. Its protein is CASSQRWGDSNQPQHF.

The table lists this clonotype with many counts. V and J are TRBV6-5 and TRBJ1-2; D is unclear. The germline V gene encodes CDR1 MNHEY and CDR2 SVGAGI. There are 13 residues in the CDR3. Trimming removed 6 bases from V and 8 bases from J, with 16 bases in between. The CDR3: CASRPPVIGGYTF. CDR3 coding DNA: TGTGCCAGCAGACCTCCCGTCATTGGAGGCTACACCTTC.

The sample holds a few counts of this clonotype. The gene calls are TRBV7-8 and TRBJ1-1; D is possibly TRBD1 (6 bases). The V and J ends lost 5 bases and 4 bases respectively, with 17 bases between them. From germline, CDR1 is SGHVS and CDR2 FQNEAQ. The CDR3 has 15 residues. The CDR3: CASSLRGRGPTEAFF. The CDR3 DNA is TGTGCCAGCAGCCTAAGGGGCCGGGGGCCCACTGAAGCTTTCTTT.

This clonotype was counted ten times or more. This chain uses TRBV10-3 with TRBJ2-7; TRBD2 is a possible D gene (6 bases). Per germline, CDR1 ENHRY and CDR2 SYGVKD. The CDR3 sequence is 14 residues long. Trimming pared 7 bases from V and 0 bases from J, leaving 13 bases between. Here the CDR3 DNA reads TGTGCCATCATGTCAGGGAGGAGCTCCTACGAGCAGTACTTC. Encoded protein: CAIMSGRSSYEQYF.

This clonotype was seen more than once but under ten times. The chain is built from TRBV19 and TRBJ1-2, with D hard to call. In germline, CDR1 is LNHDA, CDR2 SQIVND (reference sequence). The CDR3 runs 17 residues. Trimming stripped 2 bases from V and 4 bases from J, with 20 bases between. CDR3 bases: TGTGCCAGTAGTATATGGCCCCCCGACTACCGTCCCTATGGCTACACCTTC. It specifies CASSIWPPDYRPYGYTF.

This clonotype showed up just a few times. One base away lies a much larger clone, so this may be a sequencing read error. The chain is built from TRBV29-1 and TRBJ2-2; D may be TRBD2 (6 bases). The CDR3 runs to 10 residues. CDR1 is SQVTM, CDR2 ANQGSEA, per germline. In nucleotides, the CDR3 is TGCAGCGTTTATTCCGGGGGGCTGTTTTTT. Translated: CSVYSGGLFF.

This clonotype was seen ten or more times. The V call is TRBV25-1, the J call TRBJ1-6; D is unclear. The V and J ends lost 1 base and 0 bases respectively, with 7 bases between them. Germline CDR1 is MGHDK and CDR2 is SYGVNS. This CDR3 has 16 amino acids. The CDR3 DNA reads as TGTGCCAGCAGTGAATCTGGCAGCTCCTATAATTCACCCCTCCACTTT. This sequence encodes CASSESGSSYNSPLHF.

This clonotype has ten or more counts. The rearrangement uses TRBV29-1 and TRBJ2-6, with TRBD1 matching 10 bases. Trimming took 4 bases from V and 2 from J; bases not matched to a gene: 2. Germline CDR1 is SQVTM and CDR2 is ANQGSEA. The CDR3 length is 15 residues. The CDR3 region is CSVVGTGAGANVLTF. CDR3 nucleotides: TGCAGCGTTGTTGGGACAGGGGCTGGGGCCAACGTCCTGACTTTC.